This is a list of T cell receptor beta chains from one sample in a study of blood T cell repertoires in COVID-19. Here immunoSEQ multiplex PCR was the method, and the copy in TCRdb shows in-frame clones only, minus some. This sample has about 180,000 clones, with more than 70% found just once. Sequences were obtained from PBMCs or T cells enriched from blood (not recorded which). The receptors stem from a man aged 40-49 years who had recovered from COVID-19. Both conserved end residues are part of each CDR3. For some rows the clone size is stated as once, few or many, or as a class when expanded; others skip it.

abundance	j_gene	v_gene	CDR3aa
few	TRBJ1-1	TRBV9	CASSSGGGTEAFF
.	TRBJ2-5	TRBV4-1	CASSQLPSATGETQYF
.	TRBJ2-3	TRBV5-1	CASSLRGQRTDTQYF
.	TRBJ2-6	TRBV25-1	CASSEGTGASGANVLTF
.	TRBJ1-2	TRBV7-9	CASSRTGEGGYTF
few	TRBJ2-3	TRBV11-2	CASSLRASTGPTDTQYF
.	TRBJ2-7	TRBV11-2	CASSLRQRVYEQYF
.	TRBJ2-7	TRBV3-1/TRBV3-2	CASSRGQATYEQYF
.	TRBJ2-2	TRBV10-1	CASSELRGTGELFF
.	TRBJ1-5	TRBV12-5	CASGLSFRGQPQHF
.	TRBJ2-7	TRBV6-2/TRBV6-3	CASSFGSGGAYEQYF
.	TRBJ1-1	TRBV2	CASSDWTGSEAFF
.	TRBJ2-2	TRBV3-1/TRBV3-2	CASSQAQRTNTGELFF
.	TRBJ2-3	TRBV11-2	CASSSGQGADTQYF
.	TRBJ1-5	TRBV6-1	CASSEMGGIWQPQHF
.	TRBJ2-2	TRBV7-6	CASSLELAVSTGELFF
.	TRBJ2-1	TRBV10-3	CATGGTGDYNEQFF
.	TRBJ2-7	TRBV11-2	CASRPTSGKIGGYYEQYF
.	TRBJ2-5	TRBV29-1	CSVEGLSTQETQYF
.	TRBJ2-3	TRBV7-3	CASSLIVSPIATQYF
.	TRBJ2-7	TRBV27	CASSSTDHYSYEQYF